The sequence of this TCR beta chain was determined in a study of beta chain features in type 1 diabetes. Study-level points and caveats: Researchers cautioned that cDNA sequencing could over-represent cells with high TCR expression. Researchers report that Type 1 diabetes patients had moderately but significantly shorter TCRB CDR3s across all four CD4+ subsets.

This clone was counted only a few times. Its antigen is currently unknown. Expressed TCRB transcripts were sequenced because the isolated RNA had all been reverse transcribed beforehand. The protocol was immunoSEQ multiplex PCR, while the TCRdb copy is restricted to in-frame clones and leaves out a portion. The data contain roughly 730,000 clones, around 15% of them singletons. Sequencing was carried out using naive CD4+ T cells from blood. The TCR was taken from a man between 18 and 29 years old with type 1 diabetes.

In DNA form, the CDR3 reads TGTGCCTGTTGCAGGGGGCTGGATCAGCCCCAGCATTTT. This sequence encodes CACCRGLDQPQHF. The V gene is TRBV2, the J gene TRBJ1-5; 8 positions match TRBD1. Unmatched junction bases numbered 8, after V lost 11 bases and J lost 5 bases. The CDR3 is 13 residues long. In germline, CDR1 is SNHLY, CDR2 FYNNEI.